One sample yielded the 26 T cell receptor beta chains listed below, sequenced in a study of Ad26.COV2.S vaccination and SARS-CoV-2 variants. Treatment denoted: 19 received Ad26.COV2.S at low or high dose, single or two shots; 5 received placebo; per-sample allocation not given. Specimens were obtained on day 63 following the first vaccine or placebo injection. Assay used: immunoSEQ multiplex PCR; TCRdb lists only in-frame clones, some missing. This table holds approximately 420,000 clones, approximately 91% found once. Sequencing used peripheral blood, obtained in a trial of Ad26.COV2.S vaccine versus placebo. The receptors derive from a person aged 18 to 65 who received the Ad26.COV2.S COVID-19 vaccine or a placebo.

This clone showed up just once. This rearrangement joins TRBV4-2 to TRBJ1-3; no definite D call. The CDR3 is made up of 15 amino acids. The V gene's germline CDR1 is LGHNA and CDR2 YNFKEQ. With 0 bases removed from V and 4 bases from J, the gap between germline ends came to 10 bases. CDR3 sequence: CASSQDRTQGNTIYF. The DNA for the CDR3 is TGTGCCAGCAGCCAAGATAGGACTCAGGGAAACACCATATATTTT.

The V gene is TRBV11-2, the J gene TRBJ1-6; tentatively, D is TRBD1 (5 bases). Trimming cost V 1 base and J 2 bases, with 15 bases left between them. Germline V lookup: CDR1 SGHAT, CDR2 FQNNGV. This CDR3 contains 18 residues. The CDR3 nucleotides are TGTGCCAGCAGCTTAGGGTTCTCAGGGACCCCCTATAATTCACCCCTCCACTTT. Translation gives CASSLGFSGTPYNSPLHF.

This sequence joins TRBV19 and TRBJ2-1; 8 bases fit TRBD1. The CDR3 spans 17 residues. The V gene's germline CDR1 is LNHDA and CDR2 SQIVND (reference sequence). The trim removed 2 bases at V and 3 bases at J, leaving 9 bases unmatched. CDR3 nucleotides: TGTGCCAGTAGTATAAGTACAGACGGGACAGGCTACAATGAGCAGTTCTTC. Translating gives CASSISTDGTGYNEQFF.

The chain couples TRBV12-3 or TRBV12-4 to TRBJ1-2; 7 bases agree with TRBD1. This CDR3 is 13 amino acids long. V lost 1 base, J lost 7 bases, and 3 bases stayed unmatched. Written as DNA, the CDR3 is TGTGCCAGCAGTTTAGTGACAGGGTTTGGCTACACCTTC. It yields the protein CASSLVTGFGYTF.

The gene calls are TRBV11-2 and TRBJ2-5, with 11 bases lining up with TRBD2. The CDR3 totals 15 residues. Trimming at V came to 5 bases and at J to 5 bases, leaving 7 bases not matched to a gene. Germline V gene lookup returns CDR1 SGHAT and CDR2 FQNNGV. For the CDR3, the DNA is TGTGCCAGCAGCAGTCTAGCGGGGGGTGGGGAGACCCAGTACTTC. Translated, it gives CASSSLAGGGETQYF.

V usage is TRBV4-1 and J usage is TRBJ1-1; D might be TRBD1 (6 bases). The CDR3 has 15 amino acids. The germline gives CDR1 MGHRA, CDR2 YSYEKL. The germline V and J ends were trimmed by 2 bases and 1 base, with 11 bases remaining between them. The CDR3 protein is CASSQQGSKNTEAFF. The CDR3 nucleotides are TGCGCCAGCAGCCAACAGGGGTCTAAGAACACTGAAGCTTTCTTT.

V gene TRBV7-9 combines with J gene TRBJ2-3; D possibly corresponds to TRBD2 (6 bases). Germline CDR1 reads SEHNR; CDR2 reads FQNEAQ (reference sequence). The germline V and J ends were trimmed by 5 bases and 1 base, with 13 bases remaining between them. The CDR3 sequence is 15 residues long. This CDR3 is CASSGRTGGTDTQYF. CDR3 DNA sequence: TGTGCCAGCAGCGGACGAACGGGGGGCACAGATACGCAGTATTTT.

This clone was detected once. The DNA of the CDR3 is TGTGCCAGCAGCCGGAACCCCTCCTACGAGCAGTACTTC. It is translated as CASSRNPSYEQYF. The rearrangement links TRBV3-1 (or the pseudogene TRBV3-2) to TRBJ2-7; no definite D call. Germline V gene data show CDR1 as LGHDT and CDR2 as YNNKEL (reference sequence). Trimming pared 4 bases from V and 0 bases from J, leaving 7 bases between. The CDR3 has 13 amino acids.

The chain carries TRBV27 and TRBJ2-7; possible D gene TRBD1, 6 bases. The CDR3 has 14 amino acids. V lost 3 bases to trimming and J lost 4 bases, with 13 bases between them. CDR1 and CDR2 from the germline V gene are MNHEY and SMNVEV (reference sequence). CDR3 nucleotide sequence: TGTGCCAGCAGTTTCTACGAACAGGGTTACGAGCAGTACTTC. Residues: CASSFYEQGYEQYF.

The V and J genes are TRBV4-1 and TRBJ2-3; 7 bases fit TRBD1. This CDR3 has 15 residues. Germline V lookup: CDR1 MGHRA, CDR2 YSYEKL. V shed 0 bases and J 9 bases; nucleotides not matched to a gene: 9. CDR3 in DNA: TGCGCCAGCAGCCAAGATCGGACAGGACGACGGACGCAGTATTTT. This gives the protein CASSQDRTGRRTQYF.

This chain links TRBV27 with TRBJ1-1, with no clear D. The CDR3 loop spans 13 amino acids. The V and J ends lost 5 bases and 4 bases respectively, with 11 bases between them. Germline V gives CDR1 MNHEY, CDR2 SMNVEV (reference sequence). The CDR3 DNA is TGTGCCAGCAGTCCCAGAGGAGTCACTGAAGCTTTCTTT. Translated: CASSPRGVTEAFF.

The genes are TRBV10-3 and TRBJ1-1; tentatively, D is TRBD1 (5 bases). Germline CDR1 ENHRY, CDR2 SYGVKD. The CDR3 runs to 13 residues. With 6 bases removed from V and 0 bases from J, the gap between germline ends came to 8 bases. In DNA, the CDR3 is TGTGCCATCAGCAGGGTCATGAACACTGAAGCTTTCTTT. It codes for CAISRVMNTEAFF.

Remarks on this clone: Other DNA variants within this sample encode the same CDR3. This chain joins TRBV6-1 and TRBJ2-7; D is unclear. The germline V gene has CDR1 MNHNS and CDR2 SASEGT. This CDR3 is built from 18 residues. V lost 0 bases to trimming and J lost 3 bases, with 21 bases between them. CDR3 in DNA: TGTGCCAGCAGTGAAGCACCCTATCGGTTATCCAGAGACTACGAGCAGTACTTC. It specifies CASSEAPYRLSRDYEQYF.

V gene TRBV5-4 combines with J gene TRBJ2-6; 7 positions agree with TRBD1. The CDR3 sequence is 17 residues long. J lost 0 bases, V lost 1 base, and 4 bases had no gene match. Germline assignment: CDR1 SGHNT and CDR2 YYREEE (reference sequence). The CDR3 DNA follows: TGTGCCAGCAGCTTGCCCCGACAGGGCTCTGGGGCCAACGTCCTGACTTTC. This gives the protein CASSLPRQGSGANVLTF.

V usage is TRBV15 and J usage is TRBJ1-5, with a weak D call TRBD1 (6 bases). From germline, CDR1 is LNHNV and CDR2 YYDKDF (reference sequence). CDR3 length equals 15 residues. V dropped 1 base and J dropped 4 bases, with 11 bases sitting between them. This CDR3 reads CATSRGQVPNQPQHF. CDR3 DNA: TGTGCCACCAGCAGAGGACAGGTCCCGAATCAGCCCCAGCATTTT.

The chain links TRBV29-1 to TRBJ1-1; the D is unclear. V shed 4 bases and J shed 4 bases, with 10 bases lying between them. CDR1 is SQVTM, CDR2 ANQGSEA, per germline. The CDR3 consists of 12 residues. CDR3 sequence reads: CSVGLGSTEAFF. Here the CDR3 DNA reads TGCAGCGTTGGATTAGGCTCCACTGAAGCTTTCTTT. The variable domain in full, with the rest retrieved from reference TRBV29-1 and TRBJ1-1, is SAVISQKPSRDICQRGTSLTIQCQVDSQVTMMFWYRQQPGQSLTLIATANQGSEATYESGFVIDKFPISRPNLTFSTLTVSNMSPEDSSIYLCSVGLGSTEAFFGQGTRLTVV.

The chain couples TRBV4-1 to TRBJ1-5; D gene ambiguous. The CDR3 extends over 15 amino acids. V lost 1 base and J lost 3, with 10 bases in between. Germline V gives CDR1 MGHRA, CDR2 YSYEKL. CDR3 in DNA: TGCGCCAGCAGCCAAGTGAGGAGGACCAATCAGCCCCAGCATTTT. It translates to CASSQVRRTNQPQHF.

The chain couples TRBV30 to TRBJ2-2, with 10 nucleotides matching TRBD1. The CDR3 is made up of 16 amino acids. From germline, CDR1 is GTSNPN and CDR2 SVGIG (reference sequence). V shed 4 bases, J shed 1 base, and the junction held 6 bases outside the gene matches. CDR3 sequence (DNA): TGTGCCTGGACCCTGGGACAGGGGAAGAACACCGGGGAGCTGTTTTTT. It specifies CAWTLGQGKNTGELFF.

V usage is TRBV10-2 and J usage is TRBJ1-1; D call uncertain. V dropped 4 bases and J dropped 4 bases, with 13 bases sitting between them. Looked up from germline, CDR1 is WSHSY and CDR2 is SAAADI. The CDR3 covers 14 residues. The CDR3 coding sequence is TGCGCCAGCAGTGTTGAGGCTGAGAGCACTGAAGCTTTCTTT. Its protein product is CASSVEAESTEAFF.

V is TRBV19 and J is TRBJ1-1; 8 bases line up with TRBD1. Per the germline V gene, CDR1 is LNHDA and CDR2 is SQIVND (reference sequence). The CDR3 covers 15 residues. Trimming removed 3 bases from V and 4 bases from J; junction bases left unmatched: 7. The CDR3 is CASSIRTQGGTEAFF. CDR3 coding DNA: TGTGCCAGTAGTATCCGAACACAGGGGGGCACTGAAGCTTTCTTT.

The chain has TRBV9 and TRBJ1-2; 10 bases line up with TRBD1. The CDR3 totals 19 residues. Germline V gene sequence: CDR1 SGDLS, CDR2 YYNGEE. J gave up 8 bases and V 0 bases, and 19 bases lay outside the gene matches. The CDR3: CASSVDRLGQGPLRGGYTF. CDR3 in DNA: TGTGCCAGCAGCGTAGATCGCTTGGGACAGGGGCCTCTGCGGGGAGGCTACACCTTC.

The V and J genes are TRBV14 and TRBJ2-1, with 8 positions matching TRBD1. With V trimmed by 1 base and J by 9 bases, 14 bases remained unmatched. The CDR3 is made up of 17 amino acids. The germline V gene encodes CDR1 SGHDN and CDR2 FVKESK. The CDR3 DNA reads TGTGCCAGCAGCCAAGCAGCCCGTCAGGGGGCCAGTAGTGAGCAGTTCTTC. This translates into CASSQAARQGASSEQFF.

The chain couples TRBV9 to TRBJ1-5; a weak D match, TRBD1 (6 bases). Trimming stripped 3 bases from V and 4 bases from J, with 8 bases between. The CDR3 sequence is 13 residues long. Germline V CDR1 and CDR2: SGDLS, YYNGEE. CDR3: CASSEGVNQPQHF. The CDR3 DNA reads as TGTGCCAGCAGCGAGGGGGTAAATCAGCCCCAGCATTTT.

The chain uses TRBV6-5 and TRBJ1-6; TRBD1 matches 10 bases. With 6 bases clipped from V and 8 bases from J, the junction kept 7 bases outside the gene matches. The length of the CDR3 is 15 residues. The germline gives CDR1 MNHEY, CDR2 SVGAGI. For the CDR3, the DNA is TGTGCCAGCAGCGACCCCGGACAGGGGGATTCACCCCTCCACTTT. This translates into CASSDPGQGDSPLHF.

The CDR3 loop is CASSFRPSGDTDTQYF. In DNA, the CDR3 is TGTGCCAGCAGCTTCCGTCCTAGCGGGGACACAGATACGCAGTATTTT. This rearrangement joins TRBV11-3 to TRBJ2-3; 9 nucleotides line up with TRBD2. V shed 3 bases and J 2 bases; nucleotides not matched to a gene: 6. The CDR3 extends over 16 amino acids. Germline loops: CDR1 SGHNT, CDR2 YENEEA.

The chain joins TRBV18 to TRBJ1-2; the match to TRBD1 covers 10 bases. V was clipped by 8 bases and J by 5 bases; unmatched bases: 14. This CDR3 contains 16 residues. CDR1 is KGHSH and CDR2 is LQKENI in the germline V gene. The CDR3 DNA sequence: TGTGCCAGCCGTGCAGGGACAGGGGCGGGACTGTATGGCTACACCTTC. This encodes CASRAGTGAGLYGYTF.